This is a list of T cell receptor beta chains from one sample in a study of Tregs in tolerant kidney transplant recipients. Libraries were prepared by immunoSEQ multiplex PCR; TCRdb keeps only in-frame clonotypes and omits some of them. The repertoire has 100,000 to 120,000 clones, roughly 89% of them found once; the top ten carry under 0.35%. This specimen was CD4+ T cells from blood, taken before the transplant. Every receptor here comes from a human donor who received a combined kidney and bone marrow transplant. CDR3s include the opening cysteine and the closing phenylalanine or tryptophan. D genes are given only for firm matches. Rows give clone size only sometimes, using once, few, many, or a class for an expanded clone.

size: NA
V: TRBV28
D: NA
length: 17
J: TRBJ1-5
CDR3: CASSPSLGASLHQPQHF
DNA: TGTGCCAGCAGTCCCAGTTTAGGGGCATCTCTTCACCAGCCCCAGCATTTT

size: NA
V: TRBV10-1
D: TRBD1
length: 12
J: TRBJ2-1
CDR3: CATEDRTNEQFF
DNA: TGCGCCACCGAGGACAGGACCAATGAGCAGTTCTTC

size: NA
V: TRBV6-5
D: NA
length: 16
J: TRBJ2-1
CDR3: CASSYSWQGIYNEQFF
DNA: TGTGCCAGCAGTTACTCGTGGCAGGGAATCTACAATGAGCAGTTCTTC

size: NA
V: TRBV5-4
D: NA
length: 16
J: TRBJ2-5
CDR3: CASSLERSGMGGTQYF
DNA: TGTGCCAGCAGCTTGGAGCGATCGGGGATGGGAGGGACCCAGTACTTC

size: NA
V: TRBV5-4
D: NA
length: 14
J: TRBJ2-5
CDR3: CASTTSAAQETQYF
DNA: TGTGCCAGCACCACCTCGGCGGCACAAGAGACCCAGTACTTC

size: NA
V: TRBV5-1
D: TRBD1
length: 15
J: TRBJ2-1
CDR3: CASSPGQGAYNEQFF
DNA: TGCGCCAGCAGCCCGGGACAGGGGGCTTACAATGAGCAGTTCTTC

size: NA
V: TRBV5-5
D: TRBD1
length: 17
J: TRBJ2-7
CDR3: CASSQIPPDRDAREQYF
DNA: TGTGCCAGCAGCCAAATTCCTCCGGACAGGGATGCAAGGGAGCAGTACTTC

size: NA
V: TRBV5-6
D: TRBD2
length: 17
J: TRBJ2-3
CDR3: CASSLRGTSGNTDTQYF
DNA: TGTGCCAGCAGCTTGCGGGGGACTAGCGGGAACACAGATACGCAGTATTTT

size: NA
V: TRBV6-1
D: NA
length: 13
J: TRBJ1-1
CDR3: CASSDLGGTEAFF
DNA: TGTGCCAGCAGTGACCTCGGGGGTACTGAAGCTTTCTTT

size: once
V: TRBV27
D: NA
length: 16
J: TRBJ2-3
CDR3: CASRFIGGTGTDTQYF
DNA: TGTGCCAGCAGATTTATCGGCGGGACTGGCACAGATACGCAGTATTTT

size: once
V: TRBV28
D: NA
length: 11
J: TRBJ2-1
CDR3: CASSSSVEQFF
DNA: TGTGCCAGCAGTTCCTCGGTTGAGCAGTTCTTC

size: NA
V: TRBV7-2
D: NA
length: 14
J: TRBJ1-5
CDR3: CASSLSGGNQPQHF
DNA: TGTGCCAGCAGCTTATCCGGGGGCAATCAGCCCCAGCATTTT

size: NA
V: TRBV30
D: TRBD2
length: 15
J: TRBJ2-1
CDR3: CAWSPWTSGRDEQFF
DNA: TGTGCCTGGAGTCCCTGGACTAGCGGGAGGGATGAGCAGTTCTTC

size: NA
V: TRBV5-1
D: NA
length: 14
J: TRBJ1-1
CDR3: CASSPLGEGREAFF
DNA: TGCGCCAGCAGCCCCCTAGGGGAAGGGAGGGAAGCTTTCTTT

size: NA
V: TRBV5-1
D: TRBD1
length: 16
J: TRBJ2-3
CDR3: CASSLGLDRGTDTQYF
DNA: TGCGCCAGCAGCTTGGGGCTTGACAGGGGAACAGATACGCAGTATTTT

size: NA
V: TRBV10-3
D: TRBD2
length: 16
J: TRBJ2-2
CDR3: CAIRGLAGPNTGELFF
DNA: TGTGCCATCAGGGGACTAGCGGGCCCTAACACCGGGGAGCTGTTTTTT

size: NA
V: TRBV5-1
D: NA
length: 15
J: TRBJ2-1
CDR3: CASSLAPGIHNEQFF
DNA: TGCGCCAGCAGCTTGGCCCCCGGGATCCACAATGAGCAGTTCTTC

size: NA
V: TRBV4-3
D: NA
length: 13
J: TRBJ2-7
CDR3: CASSPSVGGPGYF
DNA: TGCGCCAGCAGCCCTTCTGTGGGGGGGCCGGGGTACTTC

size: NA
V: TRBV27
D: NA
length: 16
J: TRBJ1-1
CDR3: CASSFVGGRAETEAFF
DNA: TGTGCCAGCAGTTTCGTGGGTGGGCGAGCTGAAACTGAAGCTTTCTTT

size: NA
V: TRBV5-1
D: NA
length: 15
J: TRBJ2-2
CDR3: CASSSGDPNTGELFF
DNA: TGCGCCAGCAGCTCAGGGGACCCGAACACCGGGGAGCTGTTTTTT

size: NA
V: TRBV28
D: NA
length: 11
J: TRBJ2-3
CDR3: CAASGTDTQYF
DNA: TGTGCCGCCTCGGGTACAGATACGCAGTATTTT

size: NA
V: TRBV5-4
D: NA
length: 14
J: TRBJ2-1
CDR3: CASSSGLTMGEQFF
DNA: TGTGCCAGCAGCTCCGGACTCACCATGGGGGAGCAGTTCTTC

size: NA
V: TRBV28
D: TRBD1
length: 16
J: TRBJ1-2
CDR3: CASSPTGRGPAYGYTF
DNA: TGTGCCAGCAGTCCCACGGGCAGGGGGCCCGCCTATGGCTACACCTTC

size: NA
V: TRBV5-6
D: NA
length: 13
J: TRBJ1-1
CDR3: CASSFTTDTEAFF
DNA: TGTGCCAGCAGCTTCACCACAGACACTGAAGCTTTCTTT

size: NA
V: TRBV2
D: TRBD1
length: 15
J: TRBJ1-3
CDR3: CASRPTLTGRITIYF
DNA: TGTGCCAGCAGGCCAACCTTGACAGGGAGAATCACCATATATTTT

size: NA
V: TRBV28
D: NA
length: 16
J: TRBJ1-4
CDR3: CASSLLGDTGNEKLFF
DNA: TGTGCCAGCAGTTTATTAGGGGACACCGGTAATGAAAAACTGTTTTTT

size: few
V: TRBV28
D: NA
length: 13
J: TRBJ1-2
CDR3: CASSESPNYGYTF
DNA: TGTGCCAGCAGTGAGTCCCCTAACTATGGCTACACCTTC

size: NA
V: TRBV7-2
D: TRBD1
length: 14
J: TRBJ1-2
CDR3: CASSLNRGHHGYTF
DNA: TGTGCCAGCAGCTTAAACAGGGGACACCACGGCTACACCTTC